Following are 5 T cell receptor beta chains from one sample sequenced in a study of T cell responses to AZD1222 COVID-19 vaccine. Measured with immunoSEQ multiplex PCR; TCRdb has only the in-frame clones, and not every one. Among 150,000 to 200,000 clones listed, roughly 92% were seen once. The source material was peripheral blood, sampled on day 0 of AZD1222 vaccination. These receptors originate from an adult in good health.

This chain links TRBV11-3 with TRBJ2-5; 8 bases line up with TRBD2. The CDR3 extends over 13 amino acids. Per the germline V gene, CDR1 is SGHNT and CDR2 is YENEEA. J was trimmed by 4 bases and V by 2 bases; bases with no gene match: 0. The CDR3 DNA follows: TGTGCCAGCAGCTTACGGGGGGGAGAGACCCAGTACTTC. This gives the protein CASSLRGGETQYF.

The chain recombines TRBV7-9 with TRBJ2-1, with 8 positions matching TRBD2. The CDR3 covers 15 residues. The J segment lost 2 bases and the V segment lost 4 bases, leaving 4 bases of the junction unmatched. The germline V gene encodes CDR1 SEHNR and CDR2 FQNEAQ (reference sequence). This CDR3 reads CASSSPGLAYNEQFF. CDR3 bases: TGTGCCAGCAGCTCCCCGGGACTAGCCTACAATGAGCAGTTCTTC.

J is TRBJ1-5 and V is TRBV2; 7 bases line up with TRBD1. J was trimmed by 5 bases and V by 4 bases; bases with no gene match: 8. CDR3 size: 15 residues. The germline gives CDR1 SNHLY, CDR2 FYNNEI. CDR3 amino acids: CASSADRAYDQPQHF. The CDR3, as DNA: TGTGCCAGCAGTGCCGACAGGGCGTACGATCAGCCCCAGCATTTT.

A note on this clone: Sequence at one end of the junction differs from germline and may be a read error. The chain has TRBV6-4 and TRBJ2-4; the D gene is possibly TRBD2 (5 bases). The CDR3 totals 11 residues. CDR1 and CDR2 from the germline V gene are MRHNA and SNTAGT. Written as DNA, the CDR3 is TGTGCCAGCAGTGACTCACGGACTCCCATCTTC. This encodes CASSDSRTPIF.

The chain uses TRBV12-3 or TRBV12-4 and TRBJ2-1; D gene ambiguous. This CDR3 has 12 residues. Between the trimmed V and J ends, which lost 3 bases and 7 bases, there was a span of 7 bases. The CDR3 DNA reads as TGTGCCAGCAGTTTTAGCCTAAATGAGCAGTTCTTC. Encoded protein: CASSFSLNEQFF.